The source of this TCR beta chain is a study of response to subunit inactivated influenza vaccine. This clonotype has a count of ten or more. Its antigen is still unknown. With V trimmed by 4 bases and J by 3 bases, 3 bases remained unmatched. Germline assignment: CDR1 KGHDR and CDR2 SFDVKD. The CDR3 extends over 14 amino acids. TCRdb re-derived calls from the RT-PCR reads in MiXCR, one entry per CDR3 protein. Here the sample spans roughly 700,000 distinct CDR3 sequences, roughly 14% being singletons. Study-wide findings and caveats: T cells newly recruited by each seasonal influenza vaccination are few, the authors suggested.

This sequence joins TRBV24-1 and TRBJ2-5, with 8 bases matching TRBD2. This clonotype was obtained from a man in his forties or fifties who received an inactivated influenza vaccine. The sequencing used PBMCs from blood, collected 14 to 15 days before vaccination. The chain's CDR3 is CATSEPGLEETQYF. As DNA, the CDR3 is TGTGCCACCAGTGAGCCGGGACTAGAAGAGACCCAGTACTTC.